This TCR beta chain comes out of a study of shared clonotypes between healthy human individuals. Original analysis: Junction-only sequences without quality scores came from ImmunoSEQ, so filtering differed. Measured with immunoSEQ multiplex PCR; TCRdb has only the in-frame clones, and not every one. That table furnishes V, J and clone size, whereas the DNA furnished D and trimming. The table records over 850,000 clones, more than 75% of them present only once. General study results and limits: Of the naive CD4 clonotypes, roughly 5.5% were shared across a handful of donors.

Memory CD4+ cells were the fraction left after CD45RA+ naive selection. J gave up 4 bases and V 1 base, and 8 bases lay outside the gene matches. Germline CDR1 reads LNHNV; CDR2 reads YYDKDF (reference sequence). The CDR3 length is 16 residues. With regard to this clone: Its matching antigen is unknown.

The chain carries TRBV15 and TRBJ2-7; 9 bases agree with TRBD1. This receptor was taken from a young man in good health. Some clones in this sample may be carry-over from other donors' samples. Sequencing was performed on memory CD4+ T cells from PBMCs. This sample's subset: CD45RA-negative fraction. The CDR3 DNA follows: TGTGCCACCAGCAGAGCTAAGACAGGGGGGTCTTACGAGCAGTACTTC. This encodes CATSRAKTGGSYEQYF.